This T cell receptor (beta chain) was sequenced in a study of PD-1 blockade in mismatch repair-deficient tumors. The overall study: Patients had 11 to 13 mismatch repair-deficient cancer types and were previously treated and progressing. Study-level findings and limits: After pembrolizumab, tumor-resident clones rose rapidly, then generally contracted before radiologic responses.

All patients were mismatch repair deficient, assessed by either PCR or immunohistochemistry. A few pembrolizumab responders had their TCRs sequenced. This CDR3 spans 15 amino acids. The germline V and J ends were trimmed by 5 bases and 2 bases, with 12 bases remaining between them. The V gene's germline CDR1 is MNHEY and CDR2 SMNVEV (reference sequence). Sequenced by immunoSEQ multiplex PCR; TCRdb stores in-frame clones only, minus some. The sample consists of 100,000 to 150,000 clones, roughly 86% of them appearing once. A word on this clone: The target antigen is unknown.

The chain joins TRBV27 to TRBJ2-2; tentative D call: TRBD2 (6 bases). This TCR was recovered from an adult with mismatch repair-deficient cancer. The sample in question was peripheral blood, obtained 44 weeks after starting pembrolizumab. The CDR3 nucleotides are TGTGCCAGCAGTCCCCTAGCGATAAACACCGGGGAGCTGTTTTTT. As protein: CASSPLAINTGELFF.